This T cell receptor beta chain was retrieved from a study of cytomegalovirus exposure and HLA in healthy donors. This PCR relied on a set of 60 Vbeta primers and 13 Jbeta primers. Data came from immunoSEQ multiplex PCR; TCRdb stores just in-frame clones and leaves some out. The sample shows a few hundred thousand clones, about 80% of them seen only once. The CDR3 covers 14 residues. Per the germline V gene, CDR1 is LGHNT and CDR2 is FRNRAP. Trimming took off 1 base at V and 4 bases at J, with 10 bases between the two ends. Overall study findings and caveats: Among TCR sequences, most were rare, though some public TCRs appeared in many donors.

Points on this clone: Its antigen is unknown.

Specimen: PBMCs. The chain employs TRBV12-5 and TRBJ1-2, with unresolved D. The TCR sequence derives from a woman in her sixties in good health and CMV-seropositive. The CDR3 spells CASGLGGSPYGYTF. The CDR3 DNA reads as TGTGCTAGTGGTTTGGGAGGGTCCCCCTATGGCTACACCTTC.